The clone carrying this T cell receptor (beta chain) was observed a single time. Its target is not known. Trimming took off 3 bases at V and 6 bases at J, with 15 bases between the two ends. Germline CDR1 SGHDN, CDR2 FVKESK. The CDR3 covers 14 residues. These data are taken from a study of T cell repertoires in cytomegalovirus infection. The overall study: Evidence of both CMV infection and a matching HLA type came from public TCR beta signatures. General study points: The ex vivo response was dominated by HLA-C-restricted CMV-specific TCR beta clonotypes. Cumulative public TCR beta family frequency identified carriers of CMV plus the relevant HLA.

TCRdb reanalysed the reads using MiXCR and keeps one entry per CDR3 protein. The sample shows some 680,000 distinct CDR3 sequences, approximately 40% of them seen only once. The gene calls are TRBV14 and TRBJ2-7; D is unclear. Sequencing used PBMCs. The receptor comes from a human donor in good health (CMV status not recorded). Some clones in this sample may be carry-over from other donors' samples. DNA for the CDR3: TGTGCCAGCAGCCACGGAAACCGAGGAAGCGAGCAGTACTTC. Amino acid sequence: CASSHGNRGSEQYF.